Detailed here is one TCR beta chain. Antigen: not known. This CDR3 has 13 amino acids. Trimming removed 5 bases at V and 1 base at J, with 8 bases between. From germline, CDR1 is SNHLY and CDR2 FYNNEI. TCRdb redid the calling of the multiplex PCR reads with MiXCR, one entry per CDR3 protein. The sample has about 14,000 distinct CDR3 sequences, roughly 50% seen once; the top ten hold less than 35%. This record comes from a study of breast tumors, draining lymph nodes, adjacent tissues. Study findings and constraints: Compared with basal-like, luminal-like tumors shared significantly more repertoire with nontumor tissue. Data fit most tumor T cells coming from lymph node, expanding in tumor. Data only fit, rather than demonstrated, lymph node origin of most tumor T cells.

Sequences were obtained from tumor-adjacent breast tissue. The sequence derives from a female donor with breast cancer. Some clones in this sample may be carry-over from other donors' samples. This sequence joins TRBV2 and TRBJ1-1; weak D call: TRBD1 (5 bases). CDR3 nucleotide sequence: TGTGCCAGCAGTTTTAGGGGGAACACTGAAGCTTTCTTT. Translation: CASSFRGNTEAFF. The variable domain in full, completed from reference TRBV2 and TRBJ1-1, reads EPEVTQTPSHQVTQMGQEVILRCVPISNHLYFYWYRQILGQKVEFLVSFYNNEISEKSEIFDDQFSVERPDGSNFTLKIRSTKLEDSAMYFCASSFRGNTEAFFGQGTRLTVV.